This TCR beta chain was sequenced for a study of cytomegalovirus exposure and HLA in healthy donors. The CDR3 covers 14 residues. Trimming pared 2 bases from V and 4 bases from J, leaving 8 bases between. The germline CDR1 and CDR2 sequences are KGHSH and LQKENI. PCR amplification relied on 60 Vbeta primers (plus 13 Jbeta primers). In the source study's methods: In a later analysis, the count reached some 88 million unique TCR beta chains, with 9 million to 11 million shared. Measured with immunoSEQ multiplex PCR; TCRdb has only the in-frame clones, and not every one. V and J calls and clone size are those listed in that table; D and trimming were worked out from the DNA. The data contain approximately 100,000 clones, around three quarters of them seen just once; the ten biggest clones take up less than 5%.

The source material was PBMCs. The V gene is TRBV18, the J gene TRBJ2-2; D remains ambiguous. The sequence was collected from a man in his forties or fifties in good health and CMV-seropositive. The CDR3 DNA reads as TGTGCCAGCTCACCATCCTATCTCACCGGGGAGCTGTTTTTT. It specifies CASSPSYLTGELFF.